This entry lists 14 T cell receptor beta chains sequenced from one sample in a study of glioma-infiltrating T cells. TCR alpha and beta CDR3 regions were amplified from RNA using iRepertoire nested multiplex PCR. TCRdb reprocessed the multiplex PCR reads via MiXCR and lists one record per CDR3 protein. The table lists approximately 120,000 distinct CDR3 sequences, approximately 23% of them singletons. The sequenced sample was glioma tissue, nonneoplastic brain tissue, or PBMCs (not recorded which). These TCRs come from a human donor with low-grade glioma or glioblastoma, undergoing nonglioma brain surgery, or in good health (not recorded which).

About this clonotype itself: A read error may explain this, as a much larger clone is one base away. The genes are TRBV7-2 and TRBJ2-5; D not certain. Per the germline V gene, CDR1 is SGHTA and CDR2 is FQGNSA. The CDR3 runs 14 residues. CDR3 DNA sequence: TGTGCCAGCAACTTAGTTGTCCCCAAAGAGACCCAGTACTTC. It specifies CASNLVVPKETQYF. Looking up the rest from reference TRBV7-2 and TRBJ2-5 gives the full variable domain: GAGVSQSPSNKVTEKGKDVELRCDPISGHTALYWYRQSLGQGLEFLIYFQGNSAPDKSGLPSDRFSAERTGGSVSTLTIQRTQQEDSAVYLCASNLVVPKETQYFGPGTRLLVL.

V and J are TRBV29-1 and TRBJ2-3; D unclear. V lost 3 bases and J 3 bases, leaving 13 bases between the germline ends. The germline V gene has CDR1 SQVTM and CDR2 ANQGSEA. The CDR3 has 14 residues. The CDR3 sequence is CSVELSMRTDTQYF. CDR3 in DNA: TGCAGCGTTGAGCTTTCAATGAGAACAGATACGCAGTATTTT.

Points on this clonotype: A much larger clone is a single base away; this may be a read error. The chain couples TRBV20-1 to TRBJ1-1; a weak D match, TRBD1 (5 bases). Trimming left V 5 bases short and J 11 bases short, with 21 bases between. Germline loops: CDR1 DFQATT, CDR2 SNEGSKA (reference sequence). The CDR3 has 13 residues. CDR3 DNA sequence: TGCAGTGCTTACCGGGACGCAGGCCCGAATGCTTTCTTT. Its translation: CSAYRDAGPNAFF.

The V gene is TRBV12-3 or TRBV12-4, the J gene TRBJ1-5, with unresolved D. V was trimmed by 10 bases and J by 7 bases, leaving 20 bases between them. The length of the CDR3 is 14 residues. As DNA, the CDR3 is TGTGCCATCACCCTAGGGAGAGCGGACCAGCCCCAGCATTTT. This translates into CAITLGRADQPQHF.

Many counts were recorded for this clonotype. This rearrangement joins TRBV7-2 to TRBJ1-1; TRBD1 agrees at 7 bases. J was trimmed by 5 bases and V by 0 bases; bases with no gene match: 12. The CDR3 contains 17 residues. The germline V gene encodes CDR1 SGHTA and CDR2 FQGNSA. CDR3 in amino acids: CASSLAPGQGVKTEAFF. Written as DNA, the CDR3 is TGTGCCAGCAGCTTAGCCCCGGGCCAGGGGGTAAAGACTGAAGCTTTCTTT.

The genes are TRBV5-1 and TRBJ2-5; 14 bases agree with TRBD2. With V trimmed by 4 bases and J by 4 bases, 9 bases remained unmatched. Germline V lookup: CDR1 SGHRS, CDR2 YFSETQ. CDR3 length equals 17 residues. The CDR3 nucleotides read TGCGCCAGCAGCCTTGTGGCCGGACTAGCGGGAGGAGAGACCCAGTACTTC. Its translation: CASSLVAGLAGGETQYF.

In this sample, this clonotype turned up many times. The chain combines TRBV28 with TRBJ2-1; D remains ambiguous. Trimming removed 3 bases from V and 9 bases from J, with 12 bases in between. Germline loops: CDR1 MDHEN, CDR2 SYDVKM. The CDR3 spans 13 residues. The CDR3 nucleotides read TGTGCCAGCAGTTTCCCCGGTCTTGCTGAGCAGTTCTTC. This codes for CASSFPGLAEQFF.

Points on this clonotype: This may stem from a read error, because a much larger clone lies one nucleotide away. V usage is TRBV28 and J usage is TRBJ2-7, with D perhaps TRBD1 (6 bases). The CDR3 spans 14 residues. The germline gives CDR1 MDHEN, CDR2 SYDVKM. CDR3 amino acids: CAGSAPGTSYEQYF. CDR3 coding DNA: TGTGCCGGCAGTGCCCCCGGGACAAGCTACGAGCAGTACTTC.

A word on this clonotype: This sequence may be a read error, since a much larger clone differs from it by one base. This chain connects TRBV4-2 to TRBJ2-3; 10 nucleotides align to TRBD2. The J segment lost 5 bases and the V segment lost 2 bases, leaving 7 bases of the junction unmatched. This CDR3 has 16 residues. The germline V gene has CDR1 LGHNA and CDR2 YNFKEQ. This CDR3 is CASSQLASGRGDTQYF. CDR3 sequence (DNA): TGTGCCAGCAGCCAATTAGCTAGCGGGAGAGGAGATACGCAGTATTTT.

This clonotype showed up many times. The rearrangement links TRBV5-5 to TRBJ2-7; 7 bases line up with TRBD1. The CDR3 has 14 residues. Germline V gene sequence: CDR1 SGHKS, CDR2 YYEKEE (reference sequence). V was clipped by 6 bases and J by 3 bases; unmatched bases: 9. CDR3 coding DNA: TGTGCCAGCACTATCCGGGACAGAAACTACGAGCAGTACTTC. This sequence encodes CASTIRDRNYEQYF.

As concerns this clonotype: A clone one base away is much larger, so this may be a read error. This sequence joins TRBV4-2 and TRBJ2-2, with no clear D. CDR1 and CDR2 from the germline V gene are LGHNA and YNFKEQ. CDR3 size: 14 residues. CDR3 nucleotides: TGTGCCAGAAGCCTGCCTCGAAACACCGGGGAGCTGTTTTTT. It specifies CARSLPRNTGELFF.

This clonotype was detected ten times or more. This chain connects TRBV6-1 to TRBJ2-3; tentative D call: TRBD1 (5 bases). The CDR3 length is 12 residues. Deletions cut 5 bases from V and 6 bases from J, with 9 bases between. Germline CDR1 reads MNHNS; CDR2 reads SASEGT. The CDR3 is CASSQGYDTQYF. The CDR3 coding sequence is TGTGCCAGCAGTCAGGGTTACGATACGCAGTATTTT.

Ten or more counts support this clonotype. The J gene is TRBJ2-7, the V gene TRBV19; no clear D gene. V dropped 6 bases and J dropped 1 base, with 16 bases sitting between them. The CDR3 spans 15 residues. Germline CDR1 and CDR2: LNHDA and SQIVND (reference sequence). The CDR3 DNA reads as TGTGCCAGTAGATCGAGAAGCTCTGAATCCTACGAGCAGTACTTC. Translation: CASRSRSSESYEQYF.

In its sample, this clonotype was seen many times. This chain joins TRBV4-1 and TRBJ2-1; 8 bases are a match to TRBD1. The CDR3 has 15 residues. Germline V gene lookup returns CDR1 MGHRA and CDR2 YSYEKL. After removal of 2 bases from V and 6 bases from J, the junction contained 6 bases not matched to a gene. CDR3 amino acids: CASSQQGAGVNEQFF. The CDR3 bases are TGCGCCAGCAGCCAACAGGGGGCAGGGGTCAATGAGCAGTTCTTC.